The present TCR beta chain was sequenced within a study of OX40 agonist ivuxolimab in advanced cancers. Using immunoSEQ multiplex PCR, the repertoire was profiled, and TCRdb retains in-frame clones only, with some absent. The table lists tens of thousands of clones, around 87% of them singletons. This clone was recorded only once. Germline CDR1 is SGHVS and CDR2 is FQNEAQ. The CDR3 contains 16 residues. Trimming stripped 5 bases from V and 2 bases from J, with 16 bases between. The specimen comprised CD4+ or CD8+ T cells sorted from blood, sampled in a trial of the OX40 agonist ivuxolimab. This chain connects TRBV7-8 to TRBJ2-1; D is perhaps TRBD2 (6 bases). The origin of this receptor is an adult with an advanced solid tumor such as melanoma, head and neck, liver or kidney cancer. In nucleotides, the CDR3 is TGTGCCAGCAGCCTATCGGCCGGCGGGACCTACAATGAGCAGTTCTTC. This codes for CASSLSAGGTYNEQFF.